The entry that follows covers one T cell receptor beta chain sequence. The target antigen is unknown. This entry is derived from a study of regulatory dendritic cells for organ transplantation. Study-level findings and limits: Of resting T cell subsets, memory CD8+ had the most alloreactive clonotypes.

Profiling relied on immunoSEQ multiplex PCR, and the TCRdb table lists in-frame clones only, not all of them. Of around 19,000 clones in the sample, 75% to 90% were seen once. CFSE-labeled sorted T cells met regulatory or mature dendritic cells for four to five days. Germline trimming cut 0 bases from V and 10 bases from J; bases unmatched to any gene: 6. Germline V gives CDR1 SGDLS, CDR2 YYNGEE. There are 16 residues in the CDR3. This TCR was sampled from a human donor in good health. The rearrangement uses TRBV9 and TRBJ2-1, with 14 bases aligning to TRBD2. The sample comprised naive CD4+ T cells from blood cultured with regulatory dendritic cells. Subset here: CD45RA+ naive T cells. The CDR3 here is CASSVGLAGGPREQFF. CDR3 nucleotide sequence: TGTGCCAGCAGCGTAGGACTAGCGGGGGGGCCACGGGAGCAGTTCTTC.